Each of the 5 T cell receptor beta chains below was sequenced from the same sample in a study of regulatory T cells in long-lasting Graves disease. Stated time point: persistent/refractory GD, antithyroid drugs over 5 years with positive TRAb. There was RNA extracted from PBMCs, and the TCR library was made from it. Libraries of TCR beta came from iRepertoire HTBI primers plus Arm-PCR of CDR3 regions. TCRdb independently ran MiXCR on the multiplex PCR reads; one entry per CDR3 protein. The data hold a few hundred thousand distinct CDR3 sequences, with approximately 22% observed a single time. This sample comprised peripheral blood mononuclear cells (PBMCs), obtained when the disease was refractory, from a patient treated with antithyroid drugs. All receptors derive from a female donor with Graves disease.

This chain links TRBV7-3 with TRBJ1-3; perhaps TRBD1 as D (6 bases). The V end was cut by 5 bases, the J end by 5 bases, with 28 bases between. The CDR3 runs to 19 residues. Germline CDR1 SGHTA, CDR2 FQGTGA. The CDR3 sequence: CASSNSPNPGHQKRNTIYF. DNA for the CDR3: TGTGCCAGCAGCAATTCCCCTAACCCGGGACATCAAAAGAGAAACACCATATATTTT.

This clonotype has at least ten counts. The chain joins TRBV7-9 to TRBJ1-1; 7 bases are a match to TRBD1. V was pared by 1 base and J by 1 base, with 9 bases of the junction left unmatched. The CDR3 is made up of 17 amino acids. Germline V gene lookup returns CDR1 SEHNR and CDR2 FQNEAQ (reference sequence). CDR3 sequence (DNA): TGTGCCAGCAGCTTAGAACGGGCCGCAGGGGGGAACACTGAAGCTTTCTTT. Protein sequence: CASSLERAAGGNTEAFF.

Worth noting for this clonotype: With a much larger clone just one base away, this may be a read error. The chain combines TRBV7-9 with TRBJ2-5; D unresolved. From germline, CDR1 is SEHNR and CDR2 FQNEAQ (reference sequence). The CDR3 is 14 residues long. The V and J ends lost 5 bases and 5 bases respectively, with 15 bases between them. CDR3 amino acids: CASSILETAETQYF. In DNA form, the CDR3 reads TGTGCCAGCAGCATCCTAGAGACTGCGGAGACCCAGTACTTC.

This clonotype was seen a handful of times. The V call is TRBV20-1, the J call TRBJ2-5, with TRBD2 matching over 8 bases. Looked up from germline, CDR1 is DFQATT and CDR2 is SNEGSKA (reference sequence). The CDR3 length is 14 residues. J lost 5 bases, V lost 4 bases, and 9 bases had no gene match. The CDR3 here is CSATGSGAEETQYF. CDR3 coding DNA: TGCAGTGCTACCGGTAGCGGGGCCGAGGAGACCCAGTACTTC.

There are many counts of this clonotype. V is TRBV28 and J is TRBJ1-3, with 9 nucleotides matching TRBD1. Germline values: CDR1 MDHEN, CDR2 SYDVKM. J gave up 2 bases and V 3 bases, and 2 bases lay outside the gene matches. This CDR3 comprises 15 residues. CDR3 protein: CASSLGTGTGNTIYF. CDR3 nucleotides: TGTGCCAGCAGTTTGGGGACAGGGACTGGAAACACCATATATTTT. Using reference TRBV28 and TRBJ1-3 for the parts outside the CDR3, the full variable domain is DVKVTQSSRYLVKRTGEKVFLECVQDMDHENMFWYRQDPGLGLRLIYFSYDVKMKEKGDIPEGYSVSREKKERFSLILESASTNQTSMYLCASSLGTGTGNTIYFGEGSWLTVV.